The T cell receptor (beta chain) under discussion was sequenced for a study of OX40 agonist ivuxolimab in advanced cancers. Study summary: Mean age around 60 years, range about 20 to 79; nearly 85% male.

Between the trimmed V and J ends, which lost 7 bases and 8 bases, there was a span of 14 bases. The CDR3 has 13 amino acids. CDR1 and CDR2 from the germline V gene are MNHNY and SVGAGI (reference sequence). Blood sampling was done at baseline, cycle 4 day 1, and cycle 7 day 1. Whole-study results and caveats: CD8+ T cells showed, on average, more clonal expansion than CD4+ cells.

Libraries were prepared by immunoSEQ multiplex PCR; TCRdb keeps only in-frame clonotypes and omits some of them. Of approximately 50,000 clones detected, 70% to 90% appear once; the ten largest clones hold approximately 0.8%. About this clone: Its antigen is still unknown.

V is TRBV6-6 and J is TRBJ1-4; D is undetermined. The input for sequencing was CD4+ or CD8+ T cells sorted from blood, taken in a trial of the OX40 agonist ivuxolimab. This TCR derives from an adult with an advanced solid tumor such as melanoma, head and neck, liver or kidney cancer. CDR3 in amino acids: CASTLSGSEKLFF. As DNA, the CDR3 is TGTGCCAGCACCCTCTCTGGGAGCGAAAAACTGTTTTTT.